A single sample is the source of the 16 T cell receptor beta chains below, sequenced in a study of CD8+CD57+ T cells in acquired aplastic anemia. For sequencing, patients were chosen who had shown expansion of CD8+CD57+ cells by flow cytometry. Genomic DNA, serving as template, underwent TCR beta VDJ and CDR3 profiling. One entry per CDR3 protein, called by TCRdb with MiXCR from the reads. Of more than 200,000 distinct CDR3 sequences detected, under 55% appear once; the ten largest clones hold nearly 20%. Sequencing was performed on sorted CD4+, CD8+, or CD8+CD57+ T cells (not recorded which) from PBMCs. The receptors here all came from a human donor with aplastic anemia.

The rearrangement uses TRBV20-1 and TRBJ2-5, with D unclear. V lost 5 bases and J lost 4, with 5 bases in between. Germline V gene lookup returns CDR1 DFQATT and CDR2 SNEGSKA (reference sequence). The CDR3 is 10 residues long. CDR3 in DNA: TGCAGTGCTCGGACAGAGACCCAGTACTTC. Encoded protein: CSARTETQYF.

This clonotype was counted many times. J is TRBJ1-2 and V is TRBV7-8; D is undetermined. Germline CDR1 SGHVS, CDR2 FQNEAQ. Trimming left V 1 base short and J 6 bases short, with 12 bases between. The CDR3 is made up of 14 amino acids. Here the CDR3 DNA reads TGTGCCAGCAGCTTAGTGGAGGGAGAGGATGGCTACACCTTC. This codes for CASSLVEGEDGYTF.

This clonotype was detected a few times. This may arise from a read error, as a much more abundant clone is one base away. The J gene is TRBJ2-7, the V gene TRBV20-1, with 7 bases matching TRBD1. The CDR3 covers 12 residues. J lost 4 bases, V lost 5 bases, and 5 bases had no gene match. The germline V gene encodes CDR1 DFQATT and CDR2 SNEGSKA (reference sequence). The chain's CDR3 is CSAGARGYEQYF. The DNA for the CDR3 is TGCAGTGCTGGAGCCAGGGGGTACGAGCAGTACTTC.

This clonotype was picked up one time. A much larger clonotype is one base distant, so this may be a read error. The chain combines TRBV28 with TRBJ1-5; D unresolved. In germline, CDR1 is MDHEN, CDR2 SYDVKM. The CDR3 covers 12 residues. The V end lost 6 bases, the J end lost 5 bases, and 8 bases lay between the germline ends. The DNA of the CDR3 is TGTGCCAGCAGCCTTTTGTATCAGCCCCAGCATTTT. This translates into CASSLLYQPQHF.

A remark on this clonotype: The limits of the CDR3 on the DNA are not certain, so only TCRdb's listed CDR3 is given. This rearrangement joins TRBV2 to TRBJ2-2; TRBD1 is taken as the D call from the table, unchecked against the DNA. CDR1 is SNHLY, CDR2 FYNNEI, per germline. Including both end residues, the CDR3 is 24 amino acids long. This CDR3 reads CASTPGSQLNTEAFFGRGTGELFF.

There are many counts of this clonotype. The CDR3 sequence: CASSLGTGVLFTEAFF. The CDR3 bases are TGTGCCAGCAGCCTTGGGACAGGGGTTTTATTCACTGAAGCTTTCTTT. This sequence joins TRBV3-1 and TRBJ1-1; 10 bases are shared with TRBD1. Germline V gives CDR1 LGHDT, CDR2 YNNKEL (reference sequence). The CDR3 contains 16 residues. V shed 4 bases and J 4 bases; nucleotides not matched to a gene: 9.

The chain uses TRBV29-1 and TRBJ2-3; 9 nucleotides line up with TRBD2. V was clipped by 6 bases and J by 5 bases; unmatched bases: 12. The germline gives CDR1 SQVTM, CDR2 ANQGSEA. This CDR3 has 15 amino acids. The CDR3 sequence: CSVPLRGGEGDTQYF. CDR3 coding DNA: TGCAGCGTACCCCTCCGCGGGGGGGAGGGAGATACGCAGTATTTT.

This clonotype was observed at least ten times. The chain joins TRBV3-1 to TRBJ1-3; D is undetermined. The V gene lost 8 bases and the J gene lost 4 bases, with 6 bases spanning the gap. Germline values: CDR1 LGHDT, CDR2 YNNKEL (reference sequence). This CDR3 contains 11 residues. The CDR3 region is CASGPGNTIYF. The DNA of the CDR3 is TGTGCCAGCGGACCGGGAAACACCATATATTTT.

This clonotype came up many times. The chain couples TRBV20-1 to TRBJ1-5, with D unresolved. This CDR3 is 13 amino acids long. V lost 3 bases, J lost 3 bases, and 9 bases lay in between. Germline CDR1 reads DFQATT; CDR2 reads SNEGSKA (reference sequence). CDR3 in DNA: TGCAGTGCTAGGTCGGAGCTCAATCAGCCCCAGCATTTT. Protein product: CSARSELNQPQHF.

There are many counts of this clonotype. The J gene is TRBJ1-1, the V gene TRBV20-1; D not certain. The CDR3 has 11 amino acids. V was shortened by 3 bases and J by 6 bases, with 8 bases between the two germline ends. Germline V gene data show CDR1 as DFQATT and CDR2 as SNEGSKA (reference sequence). This chain's CDR3 is CSARAGAEAFF. The DNA of the CDR3 is TGCAGTGCTAGGGCCGGGGCTGAAGCTTTCTTT.

The rearrangement uses TRBV24-1 and TRBJ1-2; D may be TRBD1 (5 bases). With 5 bases removed from V and 8 bases from J, the gap between germline ends came to 8 bases. Looked up from germline, CDR1 is KGHDR and CDR2 is SFDVKD. The CDR3 has 11 amino acids. The CDR3 loop reads CATSVGTGYTF. CDR3 nucleotides: TGTGCCACCAGTGTAGGGACCGGCTACACCTTC.

This clonotype showed up many times. The chain recombines TRBV5-8 with TRBJ1-4; 7 bases are a match to TRBD1. This CDR3 has 17 amino acids. Germline CDR1 is SGHTS and CDR2 is YDEGEE. With 0 bases clipped from V and 4 bases from J, the junction kept 9 bases outside the gene matches. CDR3 residues: CASSLAGQVVINEKLFF. CDR3 bases: TGTGCCAGCAGCTTGGCCGGACAGGTCGTAATTAATGAAAAACTGTTTTTT.

As regards this clonotype: A junction end diverges from the germline sequence, so it may reflect a read error. The V gene is TRBV5-1, the J gene TRBJ2-1; 8 bases map to TRBD1. The V gene's germline CDR1 is SGHRS and CDR2 YFSETQ. The CDR3 contains 15 residues. The CDR3 sequence: CASSLPGQAYNEQFF. CDR3 DNA: TGTGCCAGCAGCTTACCGGGACAGGCATACAATGAGCAGTTCTTC.

Details on this clonotype: At one of its ends the junction is not consistent with the germline gene, which may arise from a read error. This chain connects TRBV7-6 to TRBJ2-5; D tentatively fits TRBD1 or TRBD2 (10 bases each). CDR3 length: 17 amino acids. CDR1 and CDR2 from the germline V gene are SGHVS and FNYEAQ. The CDR3 is CASSLAGGQGSWETQYF. In DNA form, the CDR3 reads TGTGCTAGCAGCTTAGCGGGGGGACAGGGGTCTTGGGAGACCCAGTACTTC.

This clonotype was seen repeatedly, ten times or more. The gene calls are TRBV4-1 and TRBJ2-7; D is unresolved. Trimming cost V 3 bases and J 4 bases, with 19 bases left between them. CDR3 length equals 16 residues. Germline-derived CDR1 and CDR2 are MGHRA and YSYEKL. CDR3 coding DNA: TGCGCCAGCAGCCAGGACGGGCCCATCCAGGAGTACGAGCAGTACTTC. It is translated as CASSQDGPIQEYEQYF.

This clonotype was observed a handful of times. V and J are TRBV6-5 and TRBJ2-5, with TRBD1 matching over 9 bases. Germline-derived CDR1 and CDR2 are MNHEY and SVGAGI. The CDR3 has 14 amino acids. J was trimmed by 4 bases and V by 7 bases; bases with no gene match: 7. The CDR3 sequence is CASTQQGARETQYF. CDR3 DNA sequence: TGTGCCAGCACCCAACAGGGGGCAAGAGAGACCCAGTACTTC.